This T cell receptor beta chain was recorded in a study of human T cells and chemical hapten exposure. Looking at the study overall: In the sensitization step, 2% DPC was placed on about 2 cm by about 2 cm of upper inner arm skin.

Looked up from germline, CDR1 is SGHVS and CDR2 is FNYEAQ. Trimming took 0 bases from V and 2 from J, leaving 10 bases between them. The CDR3 spans 15 residues. This clonotype was counted a few times. Its antigen is currently unknown. General study points: While controls formed fewer of them, expanded TCRs formed significantly more large CDR3 similarity clusters.

TCRdb called the RACE reads again in MiXCR, with one record for every CDR3 protein. The repertoire consists of about 190,000 distinct CDR3 sequences, with 24% occurring once and the leading ten covering 2.5%. Time point denoted: patch test 3, about 24 weeks after DPC sensitization. The treatment was: therapeutic diphenylcyclopropenone sensitization with weekly scalp DPC. V usage is TRBV7-6 and J usage is TRBJ2-5; tentatively, D is TRBD2 (5 bases). This TCR was recovered from a middle-aged woman with alopecia areata. Some clones in this sample may be carry-over from other donors' samples. Material: whole blood, obtained in connection with sensitization to the hapten diphenylcyclopropenone (DPC). DNA for the CDR3: TGTGCCAGCAGCTTAGCGTACCGGACTCAAGAGACCCAGTACTTC. Protein: CASSLAYRTQETQYF.